The clone carrying this TCR beta chain was picked up a small number of times. What it recognizes is unknown. Primed by a sample-barcoded 5' primer and a J-beta primer mix, a second PCR proceeded for about 6 to 12 cycles. Using its own MiXCR run on the 5' RACE reads, TCRdb lists one record per CDR3 protein. The table shows approximately 900,000 distinct CDR3 sequences, with approximately 32% occurring only once. These data originate in a study of blood T cells in healthy people across ages. Findings of the study overall: Diversity of TCR beta correlated strongly with naive T cell percentage.

Germline V gene sequence: CDR1 SGHVS, CDR2 FNYEAQ. The CDR3 has 15 amino acids. With 2 bases clipped from V and 3 bases from J, the junction kept 3 bases outside the gene matches. This same sample was also taken into another study, of T cells of mothers and their children. In that study: Using the M1S primer, the second PCR added sample barcodes along with 2-4 random nucleotides. There were over 8.5 million TCR beta CDR3 reads from each mother and 2.5 million to 3.5 million from each child. No clones detected were persistent microchimeric T cell clones.

Sequencing was done on a sample of blood. The TCR sequence derives from a woman in her 40s in good health. V and J are TRBV7-6 and TRBJ1-5; 8 bases map to TRBD1. The CDR3 bases are TGTGCCAGCAGCTTACGGCAGGGGGCCAATCAGCCCCAGCATTTT. Protein product: CASSLRQGANQPQHF.